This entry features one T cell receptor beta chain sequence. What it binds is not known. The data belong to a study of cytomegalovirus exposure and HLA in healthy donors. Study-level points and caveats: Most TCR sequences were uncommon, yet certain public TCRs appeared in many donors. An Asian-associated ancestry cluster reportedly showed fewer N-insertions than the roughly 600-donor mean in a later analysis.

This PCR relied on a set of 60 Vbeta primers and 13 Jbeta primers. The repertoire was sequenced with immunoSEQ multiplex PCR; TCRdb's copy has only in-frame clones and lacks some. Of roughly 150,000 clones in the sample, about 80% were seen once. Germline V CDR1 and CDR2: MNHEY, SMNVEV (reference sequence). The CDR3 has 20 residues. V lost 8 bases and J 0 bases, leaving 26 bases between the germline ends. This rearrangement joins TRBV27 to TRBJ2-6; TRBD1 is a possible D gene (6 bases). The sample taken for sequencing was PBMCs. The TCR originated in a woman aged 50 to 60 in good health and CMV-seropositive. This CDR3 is CASAPLRGGFRNSGANVLTF. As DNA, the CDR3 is TGTGCCAGCGCCCCCCTAAGAGGGGGATTTCGTAACTCTGGGGCCAACGTCCTGACTTTC.